The TCR beta chain under discussion was sequenced for a study of blood T cell repertoires in COVID-19. The CDR3 loop spans 15 amino acids. V lost 3 bases to trimming and J lost 0 bases, with 11 bases between them. Germline CDR1 and CDR2: LNHDA and SQIVND (reference sequence). Sequencing was performed with immunoSEQ multiplex PCR; in TCRdb, only in-frame clones are kept and a portion is missing. In the table there are about 58,000 clones, around 81% of which are singletons. Specimen: peripheral blood. The source of this sequence is a human donor in a cohort sampled during active COVID-19. This chain uses TRBV19 with TRBJ1-2; D is unresolved. CDR3 loop: CASSIGQLSNYGYTF. DNA for the CDR3: TGTGCCAGTAGTATTGGGCAGTTATCTAACTATGGCTACACCTTC.